This is a list of T cell receptor beta chains from one sample in a study of human T cells and chemical hapten exposure. TCRdb re-analysed the RACE reads in MiXCR, keeping a single row per CDR3 protein. The sample holds about 260,000 distinct CDR3 sequences; about 9% are singletons and the top ten take approximately 2.3%. Sample: whole blood, taken in connection with sensitization to the hapten diphenylcyclopropenone (DPC). These receptors were taken from a woman in her thirties or forties with alopecia areata. Some clones in this sample may be carry-over from other donors' samples. The CDR3 runs from the conserved cysteine through the conserved F or W. Each record gives: clone size, V gene, D gene, J gene, CDR3 protein, CDR3 DNA. The D gene is left open where the match is weak. Some rows have no size entry. The others give once, few or many, or a class for an expanded clone.

>NA|TRBV11-2|NA|TRBJ2-3
CASSPHRGTHTDTQYF
TGTGCCAGCAGCCCCCATAGGGGGACGCACACAGATACGCAGTATTTT
>many|TRBV19|TRBD1|TRBJ2-7
CASSASGQGNNEQYF
TGTGCCAGTAGTGCCTCGGGACAGGGTAACAACGAGCAGTACTTC
>few|TRBV7-2|NA|TRBJ2-5
CASSRGTLQETQYF
TGTGCCAGCAGCCGAGGGACACTCCAAGAGACCCAGTACTTC
>few|TRBV6-5|TRBD2|TRBJ2-7
CASSYPSGRGYEQYF
TGTGCCAGCAGTTACCCCTCAGGGAGGGGTTACGAGCAGTACTTC
>few|TRBV18|NA|TRBJ1-1
CASSPPFSGYAEAFF
TGTGCCAGCTCACCGCCCTTCTCTGGGTACGCTGAAGCTTTCTTT
>few|TRBV9|TRBD2|TRBJ2-7
CASSPMGTSGQEQYF
TGTGCCAGCAGCCCGATGGGGACTAGCGGCCAAGAGCAGTACTTC
>NA|TRBV24-1|NA|TRBJ2-1
CATSPGEVSPDEQFF
TGTGCCACCAGCCCGGGGGAGGTGAGCCCAGATGAGCAGTTCTTC
>NA|TRBV29-1|NA|TRBJ2-5
CSVDPGVRETQYF
TGCAGCGTTGACCCGGGAGTACGAGAGACCCAGTACTTC
>NA|TRBV5-1|NA|TRBJ2-2
CASSLRDTGELFF
TGCGCCAGCAGCCTCAGGGACACCGGGGAGCTGTTTTTT
>few|TRBV27|NA|TRBJ2-7
CASRPVGGGFYEQYF
TGTGCCAGCAGGCCCGTCGGCGGGGGCTTCTACGAGCAGTACTTC
>many|TRBV6-1|TRBD1|TRBJ2-5
CASRTGVGTQYF
TGTGCCAGCAGGACAGGGGTGGGGACCCAGTACTTC
>NA|TRBV5-1|NA|TRBJ2-7
CASSSAGASGTYEQYF
TGCGCCAGCAGCTCGGCGGGGGCTAGCGGAACCTACGAGCAGTACTTC
>NA|TRBV3-1|NA|TRBJ2-7
CASSPPAATYEQYF
TGTGCCAGCAGCCCTCCCGCGGCCACCTACGAGCAGTACTTC
>NA|TRBV4-2|TRBD1|TRBJ1-4
CASSPSLGQGGEKLFF
TGTGCCAGCAGCCCCTCTCTAGGACAGGGAGGAGAAAAACTGTTTTTT
>NA|TRBV6-2/TRBV6-3|TRBD2|TRBJ2-4
CASSYGLAGPIQYF
TGTGCCAGCAGTTACGGACTAGCGGGTCCCATTCAGTACTTC
>many|TRBV29-1|NA|TRBJ2-1
CSADSYRTYNEQFF
TGCAGCGCAGATTCTTACCGAACCTACAATGAGCAGTTCTTC
>NA|TRBV5-1|TRBD2|TRBJ2-7
CASKNSFLGTSGRRAYEQYF
TGCGCCAGCAAGAATAGCTTCCTCGGGACTAGCGGGAGGAGGGCCTACGAGCAGTACTTC
>NA|TRBV5-5|NA|TRBJ2-1
CASSFSGGADNEQFF
TGTGCCAGCAGCTTTAGCGGAGGGGCAGACAATGAGCAGTTCTTC
>few|TRBV12-3/TRBV12-4|NA|TRBJ1-1
CASSQINREKAFF
TGTGCCAGCAGTCAGATCAACAGGGAAAAAGCTTTCTTT
>NA|TRBV7-9|NA|TRBJ2-3
CASSLGVADTDTQYF
TGTGCCAGCAGCCTTGGGGTAGCAGACACAGATACGCAGTATTTT
>few|TRBV2|NA|TRBJ2-7
CASSAAGYEQYF
TGTGCCAGCTCGGCAGCAGGGTACGAGCAGTACTTC
>NA|TRBV28|NA|TRBJ2-5
CASSRSRGSGQETQYF
TGTGCCAGCAGTCGTTCTAGGGGGAGCGGGCAAGAGACCCAGTACTTC
>few|TRBV12-3/TRBV12-4|NA|TRBJ1-4
CASSAVATNEKLFF
TGTGCCAGCAGTGCTGTGGCAACTAATGAAAAACTGTTTTTT
>few|TRBV28|NA|TRBJ2-7
CASSPTRGLLYEQYF
TGTGCCAGCAGTCCTACCCGGGGACTGCTATACGAGCAGTACTTC
>few|TRBV12-3/TRBV12-4|NA|TRBJ2-1
CASRSDATTNEQFF
TGTGCCAGCAGATCCGACGCCACCACAAATGAGCAGTTCTTC
>NA|TRBV4-3|NA|TRBJ2-1
CASSQEAADNEQFF
TGCGCCAGCAGCCAAGAAGCGGCTGACAATGAGCAGTTCTTC
>few|TRBV4-2|NA|TRBJ1-1
CASSQGSLADTEAFF
TGTGCCAGCAGCCAGGGGTCTCTGGCCGACACTGAAGCTTTCTTT
>NA|TRBV28|TRBD2|TRBJ2-7
CASSLRGGAGSYEQYF
TGTGCCAGCAGTCTGCGGGGGGGGGCTGGCTCCTACGAGCAGTACTTC
>many|TRBV29-1|NA|TRBJ2-5
CSALNGLTETQYF
TGCAGCGCCCTGAACGGGCTAACGGAGACCCAGTACTTC
>NA|TRBV5-6|NA|TRBJ1-2
CASVMGRGPYYGYTF
TGTGCCAGCGTGATGGGTAGGGGCCCATACTATGGCTACACCTTC
>NA|TRBV27|NA|TRBJ2-7
CASSSSTSVGEQYF
TGTGCCAGCAGTTCCTCCACCTCGGTCGGGGAGCAGTACTTC
>NA|TRBV29-1|TRBD2|TRBJ2-3
CSARRVAGGTDTQYF
TGCAGCGCTCGCAGGGTAGCGGGAGGCACAGATACGCAGTATTTT
>few|TRBV12-3/TRBV12-4|NA|TRBJ1-4
CASSLSDWDQKLFF
TGTGCCAGCAGTTTATCCGACTGGGATCAAAAACTGTTTTTT
>few|TRBV7-2|TRBD1|TRBJ1-2
CASSSLGGSRYGYTF
TGTGCCAGCAGCTCCCTAGGGGGCTCTCGTTATGGCTACACCTTC
>many|TRBV4-1|NA|TRBJ2-1
CASSHPRGIQFF
TGCGCCAGCAGCCATCCTAGGGGGATCCAGTTCTTC
>many|TRBV7-2|TRBD1|TRBJ2-5
CASSLVAGGAETQYF
TGTGCCAGCAGCTTAGTGGCAGGGGGCGCAGAGACCCAGTACTTC
>many|TRBV6-6|TRBD1|TRBJ2-2
CASRPDRGWAGELFF
TGTGCCAGCAGGCCCGACAGGGGGTGGGCCGGGGAGCTGTTTTTT
>few|TRBV12-3/TRBV12-4|TRBD2|TRBJ2-1
CASSLTWSGRNEQFF
TGTGCCAGCAGTTTGACTTGGAGCGGGAGAAATGAGCAGTTCTTC
>few|TRBV6-5|TRBD1|TRBJ2-3
CASSYSGGNTQYF
TGTGCCAGCAGTTACTCAGGGGGCAATACGCAGTATTTT
>many|TRBV4-2|NA|TRBJ2-5
CASSQVQGQTETQYF
TGTGCCAGCAGCCAAGTACAAGGGCAGACGGAGACCCAGTACTTC
>few|TRBV28|TRBD2|TRBJ2-7
CASLGLAGEQYF
TGTGCCAGCTTGGGACTAGCGGGGGAGCAGTACTTC
>NA|TRBV12-3/TRBV12-4|TRBD1|TRBJ1-1
CASTPHGQGKAFF
TGTGCCAGCACCCCCCACGGACAGGGAAAAGCTTTCTTT
>few|TRBV18|NA|TRBJ2-1
CASSHEDNEQFF
TGTGCCAGCTCACACGAGGACAATGAGCAGTTCTTC
>NA|TRBV21-1|NA|TRBJ2-7
CASSKRRGNDEQYF
TGTGCCAGCAGCAAGCGAAGGGGCAATGACGAGCAGTACTTC
>NA|TRBV28|TRBD2|TRBJ2-1
CASSGAGAGYNEQFF
TGTGCCAGCAGTGGAGCGGGAGCCGGGTACAATGAGCAGTTCTTC
>NA|TRBV27|NA|TRBJ2-1
CASSASKSEQFF
TGTGCCAGCAGTGCCTCGAAGAGTGAGCAGTTCTTC
>NA|TRBV27|NA|TRBJ2-3
CASSFPGSEQYF
TGTGCCAGCAGTTTCCCAGGAAGCGAGCAGTATTTT
>NA|TRBV13|NA|TRBJ2-7
CASSLGRDFTTYEQYF
TGTGCCAGCAGCTTAGGCCGGGACTTCACCACGTACGAGCAGTACTTC